This entry describes one T cell receptor (beta chain). Seattle cases were enrolled at active infection and followed longitudinally. TCRdb's copy holds only in-frame clones and misses some; the assay was immunoSEQ multiplex PCR. The sample shows about 180,000 clones, roughly three quarters of them seen only once. The data were taken from a study of blood T cell repertoires in COVID-19. The CDR3 sequence is 14 residues long. Trimming took 10 bases from V and 6 from J, leaving 16 bases between them. Per germline, CDR1 SNHLY and CDR2 FYNNEI. The chain has TRBV2 and TRBJ1-6; tentatively, D is TRBD1 (5 bases). This TCR was recovered from a woman older than 75 with COVID-19, enrolled during active disease. The sequenced sample was peripheral blood. As DNA, the CDR3 is TGTGCCACCACGTTAGAGACAGTTAATTCACCCCTCCACTTT. Translating it yields CATTLETVNSPLHF.